The TCR beta chain described here comes from a study of shared clonotypes between healthy human individuals. Study summary: Aged 18 to 49, the donors were a couple of women and three men.

Study-wide points: Generation of non-shared clonotypes was less probable than generation of clonotypes shared by all four donors. In a handful of donors, around 5% of naive CD4 clonotypes appeared in common.

Trimming at V came to 3 bases and at J to 5 bases, leaving 6 bases not matched to a gene. The CDR3 extends over 15 amino acids. In germline, CDR1 is KGHSH, CDR2 LQKENI. As to this clone: Its specificity is not known. Other DNA sequences of this sample code for an identical CDR3.

Sorted subsets were amplified in replicate PCRs using 200 ng DNA, 32,000 or so T cell genomes. Profiling relied on immunoSEQ multiplex PCR, and the TCRdb table lists in-frame clones only, not all of them. The sample lists roughly 2,300,000 clones, roughly 92% occurring once. This chain connects TRBV18 to TRBJ1-4; 7 nucleotides match TRBD1. The origin of this receptor is a man between 18 and 29 years old in good health. Some clones in this sample may be carry-over from other donors' samples. Sequencing was carried out using naive CD4+ T cells from PBMCs. The sample's subset: CD45RA+ positively selected. This CDR3 is CASSPPGQPNEKLFF. The CDR3 bases are TGTGCCAGCTCACCTCCGGGACAGCCAAATGAAAAACTGTTTTTT.